These T cell receptor beta chains were read from a single sample in a study of cytomegalovirus exposure and HLA in healthy donors. TCRdb's table, derived via immunoSEQ multiplex PCR, lists solely in-frame clones and lacks some. Seen here are around 130,000 clones, roughly 82% observed once, and the top ten hold 2.5% to 3%. The material sequenced was PBMCs. The origin of the receptors is a woman aged 18-29 years in good health and CMV-seropositive. Each CDR3 is given without its conserved first and last residue.

v_call,cdr3_aa
TRBV5-1,ASSAGTGLAQPQH
TRBV6-6,ASSQDQPQH
TRBV27,ASSLTNYNEQF
TRBV5-1,ASSLGTVNTEAF
TRBV28,ASIPYEGGTGELF
TRBV4-1,ASSQDPTTGRT
TRBV5-4,ASTTTGGNSPLH
TRBV6-5,ASTRTASNTGELF
TRBV7-2,ASSLGSQGPVNTQY
TRBV10-2,ASRQGTTDTQY
TRBV9,ASSVGWRGEQY
TRBV6-6,ASSYLDRDGSPLH
TRBV9,ASAAGGNSPLH
TRBV18,ASSPKAADTGELF
TRBV2,ASSERHGYT
TRBV5-5,ASGRGQDTQY
TRBV13,ASSALQGASGELF
TRBV6-1,ASTGTGGNEQY
TRBV10-3,AISESVDRGISGNTIY
TRBV30,AWSKAGLSGANVLT
TRBV7-9,ASSFPPLLAGPPGTQY
TRBV7-9,SSSLEWGASTNEKLF
TRBV27,ASSGLAAPNNEQF
TRBV19,ASSIRQGYTDTQY
TRBV27,ASSLAGGANVLT
TRBV19,ASSMGQLGRTYNSPLH
TRBV6-1,ASSWQGSEAF
TRBV28,ASLTGGGNQPQH
TRBV4-1,ASSQPGRGDTQY
TRBV19,ASRLGLTSGGTDTQY
TRBV2,AGGTSRYEQY
TRBV11-1,ASSSRTETTYEQY
TRBV6-1,ASQQSYEQY
TRBV7-2,ASSLVPNQGSEQF
TRBV29-1,SVEGQLREQY
TRBV4-1,ASSQRIGRSNSPLH
TRBV7-9,ASSFAAGGMETQY
TRBV7-3,ASSPPGLGVSTQY
TRBV28,ASSRDRKGTDTQY
TRBV7-2,ASSLGGASLRTDTQY
TRBV5-6,ASSLAGGPSYNEQF
TRBV2,ASAGGASTDTQY
TRBV2,ASSELWTQY
TRBV9,ASSAEDSYEQY
TRBV2,ASRSFREETQY
TRBV7-3,ASSLISGGASYNEQF
TRBV7-2,ASSLQGTGNQPQH
TRBV6-1,ASRLTDTYEQY
TRBV5-6,ASSTEGLASYSTDTQY
TRBV10-3,AIWLGLTDTQY
TRBV9,ASSVGWRGTDTQY
TRBV6-1,ASSDRGPYEQY
TRBV4-1,ASSPHAQGDYGYT
TRBV27,ASSLRRGDNYGYT
TRBV12-5,ASGLSTDYSNQPQH
TRBV15,ATSSDRGANTIY
TRBV19,ASSTWTELYSNQPQH
TRBV7-3,ASSLDSYNEQF
TRBV5-1,ASSLGGYSTDTQY